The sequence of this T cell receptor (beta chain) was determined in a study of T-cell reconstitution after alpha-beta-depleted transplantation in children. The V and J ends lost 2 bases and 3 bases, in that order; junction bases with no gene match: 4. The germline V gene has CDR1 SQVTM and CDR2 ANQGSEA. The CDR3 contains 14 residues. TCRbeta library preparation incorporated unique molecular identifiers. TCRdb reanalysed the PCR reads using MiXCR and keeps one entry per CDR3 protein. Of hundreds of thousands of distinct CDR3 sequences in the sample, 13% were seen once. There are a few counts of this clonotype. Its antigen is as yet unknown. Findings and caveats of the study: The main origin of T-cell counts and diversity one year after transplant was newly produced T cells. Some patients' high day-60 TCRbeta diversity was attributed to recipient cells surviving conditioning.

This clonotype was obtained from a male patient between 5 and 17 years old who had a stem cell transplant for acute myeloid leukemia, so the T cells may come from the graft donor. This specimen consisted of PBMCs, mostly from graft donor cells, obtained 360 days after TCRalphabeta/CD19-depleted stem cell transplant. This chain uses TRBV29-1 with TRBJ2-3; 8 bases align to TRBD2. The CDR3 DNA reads TGCAGCGTTGAAAGCGGGAGAAGGACAGATACGCAGTATTTT. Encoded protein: CSVESGRRTDTQYF.